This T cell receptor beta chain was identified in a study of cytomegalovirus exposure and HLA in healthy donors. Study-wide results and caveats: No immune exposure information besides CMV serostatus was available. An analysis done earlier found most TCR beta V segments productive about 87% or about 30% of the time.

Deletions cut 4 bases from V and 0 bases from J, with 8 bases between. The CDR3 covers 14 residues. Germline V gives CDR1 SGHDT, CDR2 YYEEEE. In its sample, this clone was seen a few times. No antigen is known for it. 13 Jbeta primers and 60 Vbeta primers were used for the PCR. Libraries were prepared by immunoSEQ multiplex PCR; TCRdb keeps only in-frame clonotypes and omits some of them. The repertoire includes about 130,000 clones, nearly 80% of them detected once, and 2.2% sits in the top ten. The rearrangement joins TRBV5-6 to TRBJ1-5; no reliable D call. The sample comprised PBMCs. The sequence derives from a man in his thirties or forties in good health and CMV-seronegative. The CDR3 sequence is CASSRGDSNQPQHF. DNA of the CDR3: TGTGCCAGCAGCCGGGGTGATAGCAATCAGCCCCAGCATTTT.